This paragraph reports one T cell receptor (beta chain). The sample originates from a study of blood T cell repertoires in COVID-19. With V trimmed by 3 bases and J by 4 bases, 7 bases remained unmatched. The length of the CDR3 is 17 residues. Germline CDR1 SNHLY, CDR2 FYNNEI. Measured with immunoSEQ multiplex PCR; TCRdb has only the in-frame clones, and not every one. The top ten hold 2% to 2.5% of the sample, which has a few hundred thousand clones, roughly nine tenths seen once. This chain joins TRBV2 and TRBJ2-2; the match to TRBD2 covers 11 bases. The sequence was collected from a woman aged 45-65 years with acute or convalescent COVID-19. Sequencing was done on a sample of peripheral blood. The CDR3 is CASSDLLAGGGTGELFF. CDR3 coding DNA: TGTGCCAGCAGTGACCTCCTAGCGGGAGGTGGCACCGGGGAGCTGTTTTTT. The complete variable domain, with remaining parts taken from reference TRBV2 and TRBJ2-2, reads EPEVTQTPSHQVTQMGQEVILRCVPISNHLYFYWYRQILGQKVEFLVSFYNNEISEKSEIFDDQFSVERPDGSNFTLKIRSTKLEDSAMYFCASSDLLAGGGTGELFFGEGSRLTVL.